One sample yielded the 25 T cell receptor beta chains listed below, sequenced in a study of cytomegalovirus exposure and HLA in healthy donors. The PCR made use of 60 Vbeta and 13 Jbeta primers. Sequencing used immunoSEQ multiplex PCR; TCRdb keeps in-frame clones, though not all of them. The sample lists about 200,000 clones, almost 80% occurring once. Sequenced material: PBMCs. The origin of the receptors is a man younger than 35 in good health and CMV-seronegative.

The V call is TRBV2, the J call TRBJ1-5; no clear D. V lost 0 bases, J lost 8 bases, and 17 bases lay in between. From germline, CDR1 is SNHLY and CDR2 FYNNEI. CDR3 length equals 16 residues. The CDR3 protein is CASSEAFESGIEPQHF. The CDR3 DNA reads as TGTGCCAGCAGTGAAGCGTTCGAGTCAGGAATAGAGCCCCAGCATTTT.

The chain has TRBV5-1 and TRBJ2-7, with 7 bases aligning to TRBD1. The CDR3 runs 15 residues. Germline values: CDR1 SGHRS, CDR2 YFSETQ. With 4 bases clipped from V and 0 bases from J, the junction kept 7 bases outside the gene matches. The CDR3: CASSDGTETSYEQYF. The CDR3, as DNA: TGCGCCAGCAGCGACGGGACAGAGACCTCCTACGAGCAGTACTTC.

This clone was counted a few times. This sequence joins TRBV7-9 and TRBJ1-3, with a tentative D call TRBD1 (5 bases). This CDR3 is 16 amino acids long. The V end lost 3 bases, the J end lost 0 bases, and 12 bases lay between the germline ends. Per germline, CDR1 SEHNR and CDR2 FQNEAQ (reference sequence). In DNA form, the CDR3 reads TGTGCCAGCAGCTTTTTACAGGTTGTCTCTGGAAACACCATATATTTT. It specifies CASSFLQVVSGNTIYF.

The rearrangement joins TRBV6-5 to TRBJ2-5; 7 positions match TRBD2. Germline V gene lookup returns CDR1 MNHEY and CDR2 SVGAGI. Germline trimming cut 11 bases from V and 7 bases from J; bases unmatched to any gene: 13. This CDR3 is 13 amino acids long. DNA for the CDR3: TGTGCCTCCACTGTGTGGGGGGGAGGGACCCAGTACTTC. It specifies CASTVWGGGTQYF.

The chain links TRBV2 to TRBJ2-5; D is perhaps TRBD1 (6 bases). Trimming shortened V by 4 bases and J by 7 bases, and 16 bases separated the two germline ends. The CDR3 is 14 residues long. Per germline, CDR1 SNHLY and CDR2 FYNNEI. Here the CDR3 DNA reads TGTGCCAGCAGTGTCCAGGGGTCCGGTAGGACCCAGTACTTC. Translation: CASSVQGSGRTQYF.

The chain links TRBV5-6 to TRBJ1-4; TRBD1 matches at 7 bases. This CDR3 spans 14 amino acids. CDR1 is SGHDT, CDR2 YYEEEE, per germline. J lost 8 bases, V lost 3 bases, and 7 bases had no gene match. CDR3 in amino acids: CASSSGDSPEKLFF. CDR3 sequence (DNA): TGTGCCAGCAGCTCCGGGGACAGTCCCGAAAAACTGTTTTTT.

The V call is TRBV7-2, the J call TRBJ2-1; 7 bases map to TRBD2. V trimming: 5 bases; J trimming: 7 bases; junction bases outside the gene matches: 14. Germline lookup yields CDR1 SGHTA and CDR2 FQGNSA. The CDR3 covers 16 residues. CDR3 amino acids: CASSRTSVVRYNEQFF. In DNA form, the CDR3 reads TGTGCCAGCAGCCGAACTAGCGTGGTGCGTTATAATGAGCAGTTCTTC.

The V call is TRBV2, the J call TRBJ2-7, with unresolved D. CDR1 is SNHLY, CDR2 FYNNEI, per germline. This CDR3 contains 12 residues. Deletions cut 3 bases from V and 7 bases from J, with 10 bases between. This CDR3 is CASSEGVGEQYF. In nucleotides, the CDR3 is TGTGCCAGCAGTGAGGGCGTTGGAGAGCAGTACTTC.

V gene TRBV10-2 combines with J gene TRBJ1-1; 10 bases map to TRBD1. V trimming: 8 bases; J trimming: 6 bases; junction bases outside the gene matches: 15. Per germline, CDR1 WSHSY and CDR2 SAAADI. CDR3 length equals 16 residues. CDR3 in DNA: TGCGCCAGCGCGGGGACAGGGGCCCCCATGGCGGCTGAAGCTTTCTTT. Translation: CASAGTGAPMAAEAFF.

The chain couples TRBV18 to TRBJ2-2; D may be TRBD2 (6 bases). The V gene's germline CDR1 is KGHSH and CDR2 LQKENI. The CDR3 is made up of 15 amino acids. Trimming took off 3 bases at V and 7 bases at J, with 15 bases between the two ends. The CDR3 DNA sequence: TGTGCCAGCTCACCGTCACTAGCTGGAGGCGGGGAGCTGTTTTTT. Translated: CASSPSLAGGGELFF.

The chain couples TRBV5-6 to TRBJ2-7; 7 bases are a match to TRBD2. Germline-derived CDR1 and CDR2 are SGHDT and YYEEEE. This CDR3 is 17 amino acids long. V was pared by 4 bases and J by 5 bases, with 18 bases of the junction left unmatched. This CDR3 is CASSLSHGRAWAHEQYF. The CDR3 bases are TGTGCCAGCAGCCTGAGCCATGGGAGGGCCTGGGCCCACGAGCAGTACTTC.

The chain's CDR3 is CASSLFFLSQETQYF. The CDR3 nucleotides are TGTGCCAGCAGCTTGTTTTTCCTTTCCCAAGAGACCCAGTACTTC. The chain carries TRBV5-6 and TRBJ2-5; D remains unclear. The ends were cut back, 1 base at V and 1 base at J, with 11 bases in the middle. In germline, CDR1 is SGHDT, CDR2 YYEEEE. There are 15 residues in the CDR3.

The chain is built from TRBV23-1 and TRBJ1-5, with TRBD1 as a possible D gene (6 bases). TRBV23-1 is identified as an open reading frame with a role that is uncertain. The germline V and J ends were trimmed by 4 bases and 7 bases, with 11 bases remaining between them. The CDR3 sequence is 13 residues long. The CDR3 region is CASSPTGRQPQHF. DNA for the CDR3: TGCGCCAGCAGTCCCACAGGGCGCCAGCCCCAGCATTTT.

The chain joins TRBV2 to TRBJ1-5, with TRBD1 identical over 8 bases. CDR3 length: 15 residues. J was trimmed by 3 bases and V by 4 bases; bases with no gene match: 5. Germline loops: CDR1 SNHLY, CDR2 FYNNEI. The CDR3 DNA follows: TGTGCCAGCAGTGTCAACAGGGGGGACAATCAGCCCCAGCATTTT. Amino acids: CASSVNRGDNQPQHF.

The chain recombines TRBV15 with TRBJ2-5, with 14 nucleotides matching TRBD2. The ends lost 8 bases at V and 4 bases at J; junction bases unmatched: 12. Germline lookup yields CDR1 LNHNV and CDR2 YYDKDF (reference sequence). This CDR3 has 17 residues. The CDR3 loop is CATQQVGTSGRGETQYF. As DNA, the CDR3 is TGTGCCACCCAGCAGGTAGGGACTAGCGGGAGAGGAGAGACCCAGTACTTC.

CDR3 sequence reads: CASSYLWTQYF. CDR3 nucleotide sequence: TGCGCCAGCAGCTACTTGTGGACCCAGTACTTC. The chain uses TRBV5-1 and TRBJ2-5; D gene uncertain. The CDR3 runs 11 residues. Germline CDR1 and CDR2: SGHRS and YFSETQ. Trimming took off 3 bases at V and 7 bases at J, with 7 bases between the two ends.

This sequence joins TRBV29-1 and TRBJ2-7; 9 bases agree with TRBD1. The germline gives CDR1 SQVTM, CDR2 ANQGSEA. The CDR3 has 12 residues. V lost 7 bases to trimming and J lost 1 base; unmatched junction nucleotides: 2. The CDR3 region is CSAGTGSYEQYF. CDR3 nucleotide sequence: TGCAGCGCCGGGACAGGGTCCTACGAGCAGTACTTC.

The CDR3 coding sequence is TGTGCCAGCAGGGGGACTGCCAGCTCCTACGAGCAGTACTTC. It specifies CASRGTASSYEQYF. The rearrangement joins TRBV2 to TRBJ2-7; a possible D gene is TRBD2 (6 bases). Germline V gives CDR1 SNHLY, CDR2 FYNNEI. The germline V and J ends were trimmed by 6 bases and 0 bases, with 12 bases remaining between them. The CDR3 loop spans 14 amino acids.

This clone was seen just once. This chain joins TRBV18 and TRBJ2-7, with 7 positions matching TRBD1. The J segment lost 2 bases and the V segment lost 3 bases, leaving 4 bases of the junction unmatched. Germline V CDR1 and CDR2: KGHSH, LQKENI. The CDR3 loop spans 14 amino acids. The CDR3: CASSPTGQTYEQYF. CDR3 DNA: TGTGCCAGCTCACCGACAGGGCAAACCTACGAGCAGTACTTC. The full variable domain, completed using reference TRBV18 and TRBJ2-7, is NAGVMQNPRHLVRRRGQEARLRCSPMKGHSHVYWYRQLPEEGLKFMVYLQKENIIDESGMPKERFSAEFPKEGPSILRIQQVVRGDSAAYFCASSPTGQTYEQYFGPGTRLTVT.

DNA for the CDR3: TGTGCCTGGGGAACGGGACAGGGCTACGAGCAGTACTTC. This gives the protein CAWGTGQGYEQYF. This sequence joins TRBV30 and TRBJ2-7; 9 nucleotides match TRBD1. CDR1 is GTSNPN, CDR2 SVGIG, per germline (reference sequence). After removal of 5 bases from V and 3 bases from J, the junction contained 5 bases not matched to a gene. The CDR3 is made up of 13 amino acids.

This sequence joins TRBV7-2 and TRBJ2-3, with D possibly TRBD1 on 6 matching bases. This CDR3 spans 15 amino acids. Trimming removed 3 bases from V and 4 bases from J, with 14 bases in between. CDR1 SGHTA and CDR2 FQGNSA come from the germline V gene. Written as DNA, the CDR3 is TGTGCCAGCAGCTTTACAGGGTTGGGCGCAGATACGCAGTATTTT. The encoded protein is CASSFTGLGADTQYF.

V and J are TRBV28 and TRBJ2-5, with TRBD2 as a possible D gene (6 bases). V was cut by 5 bases and J by 5 bases, with 15 bases left in between. This CDR3 spans 14 amino acids. The germline V gene encodes CDR1 MDHEN and CDR2 SYDVKM. The DNA of the CDR3 is TGTGCCAGCAGTCAGGCGGGAATGGGGGAGACCCAGTACTTC. It yields the protein CASSQAGMGETQYF.

The chain combines TRBV19 with TRBJ2-1, with 9 bases fitting TRBD1. The CDR3 has 15 residues. Germline assignment: CDR1 LNHDA and CDR2 SQIVND (reference sequence). With 4 bases clipped from V and 4 bases from J, the junction kept 5 bases outside the gene matches. The CDR3: CASSTTGGGYNEQFF. The CDR3 DNA reads as TGTGCCAGTAGTACAACAGGGGGCGGTTACAATGAGCAGTTCTTC.

This clone was observed a single time. The chain combines TRBV30 with TRBJ1-1; D is perhaps TRBD1 (5 bases). The V gene lost 1 base and the J gene lost 4 bases, with 16 bases spanning the gap. The CDR3 length is 15 residues. Germline CDR1 GTSNPN, CDR2 SVGIG (reference sequence). As DNA, the CDR3 is TGTGCCTGGAGTGACCCCCGGGGAGGGGCCACTGAAGCTTTCTTT. Encoded protein: CAWSDPRGGATEAFF.

The gene calls are TRBV7-6 and TRBJ2-1; 8 bases are shared with TRBD2. After removal of 3 bases from V and 8 bases from J, the junction contained 6 bases not matched to a gene. The CDR3 spans 14 residues. Germline V gene data show CDR1 as SGHVS and CDR2 as FNYEAQ. The chain's CDR3 is CASSFFGGAYEQFF. The CDR3 nucleotides are TGTGCCAGCAGCTTCTTCGGGGGGGCCTATGAGCAGTTCTTC.